The 17 T cell receptor beta chains below all came from one sample that was sequenced in a study of blood T cell repertoires in COVID-19. TCRdb keeps only in-frame clones here, not all; method: immunoSEQ multiplex PCR. The sample includes 50,000 to 65,000 clones, approximately 81% seen only once; the top ten take roughly 15%. The sample consisted of peripheral blood. Source of these receptors: a man between 60 and 75 years old with COVID-19, enrolled during active disease.

The chain links TRBV7-6 to TRBJ2-1; 7 bases are a match to TRBD2. The junction had 6 bases not matched to a gene; V was cut back by 1 base and J by 0 bases. Germline lookup yields CDR1 SGHVS and CDR2 FNYEAQ. The CDR3 length is 17 residues. CDR3 in amino acids: CASSLVPSGSSYNEQFF. CDR3 coding DNA: TGTGCCAGCAGCTTAGTCCCTAGCGGAAGCTCCTACAATGAGCAGTTCTTC.

The chain links TRBV2 to TRBJ1-5; D unclear. With 6 bases removed from V and 0 bases from J, the gap between germline ends came to 9 bases. From germline, CDR1 is SNHLY and CDR2 FYNNEI. This CDR3 comprises 14 residues. The CDR3 is CASRLLSSNQPQHF. CDR3 nucleotides: TGTGCCAGCAGACTACTATCTAGCAATCAGCCCCAGCATTTT.

The chain combines TRBV11-2 with TRBJ1-1; D uncertain. V lost 5 bases to trimming and J lost 1 base, with 17 bases between them. This CDR3 comprises 16 residues. Germline-derived CDR1 and CDR2 are SGHAT and FQNNGV. CDR3 nucleotides: TGTGCCAGCAGCCCCCGAGGCGTACTACAGAACACTGAAGCTTTCTTT. It yields the protein CASSPRGVLQNTEAFF.

Points on this clone: The same CDR3 also results from other DNA sequences found in this sample. The J gene is TRBJ2-2, the V gene TRBV7-2; possible D gene TRBD2, 7 bases. The V and J ends lost 8 bases and 5 bases respectively, with 18 bases between them. The CDR3 is made up of 15 amino acids. Germline V gene sequence: CDR1 SGHTA, CDR2 FQGNSA. The CDR3 here is CASRGGGRRTGELFF. DNA of the CDR3: TGTGCCAGCCGAGGGGGGGGACGTCGTACCGGGGAGCTGTTTTTT.

V usage is TRBV3-1 (or the pseudogene TRBV3-2) and J usage is TRBJ1-1, with D perhaps TRBD1 (6 bases). The CDR3 sequence is 13 residues long. The V gene lost 6 bases and the J gene lost 3 bases, with 11 bases spanning the gap. Germline V gene data show CDR1 as LGHDT and CDR2 as YNNKEL (reference sequence). The CDR3 protein is CASRLDRHTEAFF. In DNA form, the CDR3 reads TGTGCCAGCAGGTTAGACAGGCACACTGAAGCTTTCTTT.

This sequence joins TRBV5-1 and TRBJ1-1; the D gene is possibly TRBD1 (5 bases). This CDR3 region has 14 residues. CDR1 is SGHRS and CDR2 is YFSETQ in the germline V gene. V was shortened by 2 bases and J by 1 base, with 9 bases between the two germline ends. Here the CDR3 reads CASSFGGENTEAFF. The CDR3 region has the DNA TGCGCCAGCAGCTTTGGAGGGGAGAACACTGAAGCTTTCTTT.

This clone was observed a few times. The genes are TRBV10-2 and TRBJ1-2; 11 nucleotides match TRBD1. The CDR3 extends over 14 amino acids. V lost 3 bases and J lost 6; bases outside the gene matches: 3. CDR1 and CDR2 from the germline V gene are WSHSY and SAAADI. The DNA for the CDR3 is TGCGCCAGCAGTGACTGGGACAGGGGGGATGGCTACACCTTC. Protein: CASSDWDRGDGYTF.

The rearrangement links TRBV19 to TRBJ2-7; 9 nucleotides agree with TRBD2. The germline gives CDR1 LNHDA, CDR2 SQIVND (reference sequence). The CDR3 loop spans 13 amino acids. V shed 1 base and J 5 bases; nucleotides not matched to a gene: 0. CDR3 coding DNA: TGTGCCAGTAGTATAGGACTAGCGGACGAGCAGTACTTC. Translated, it gives CASSIGLADEQYF.

The rearrangement joins TRBV6-6 to TRBJ2-6; possible D gene TRBD1, 6 bases. Germline CDR1 MNHNY, CDR2 SVGAGI (reference sequence). The V gene lost 6 bases and the J gene lost 0 bases, with 12 bases spanning the gap. The CDR3 spans 16 residues. CDR3 DNA sequence: TGTGCCAGCAGGAGGGACAATGGCTCTGGGGCCAACGTCCTGACTTTC. Translation: CASRRDNGSGANVLTF.

The chain links TRBV18 to TRBJ2-3, with D uncertain. CDR1 KGHSH and CDR2 LQKENI come from the germline V gene. The CDR3 has 15 residues. The ends were cut back, 0 bases at V and 6 bases at J, with 13 bases in the middle. CDR3 DNA sequence: TGTGCCAGCTCACCACCTCGCACCGGTATGGATACGCAGTATTTT. Protein product: CASSPPRTGMDTQYF.

This chain links TRBV28 with TRBJ1-2, with D unclear. Trimming removed 7 bases from V and 3 bases from J, with 15 bases in between. The CDR3 is 14 amino acids. The germline CDR1 and CDR2 sequences are MDHEN and SYDVKM. The CDR3 loop reads CASTQPPGYYGYTF. CDR3 in DNA: TGTGCCAGCACCCAACCTCCGGGGTACTATGGCTACACCTTC.

V gene TRBV6-5 combines with J gene TRBJ2-7; 9 bases are a match to TRBD1. CDR1 is MNHEY and CDR2 is SVGAGI in the germline V gene. V was clipped by 6 bases and J by 0 bases; unmatched bases: 3. The CDR3 is 14 residues long. The CDR3 loop reads CASRMTGGSYEQYF. The CDR3 DNA reads as TGTGCCAGCAGGATGACAGGGGGCTCCTACGAGCAGTACTTC.

J is TRBJ2-3 and V is TRBV7-3; 7 bases match TRBD1. This CDR3 is built from 14 residues. The germline V gene encodes CDR1 SGHTA and CDR2 FQGTGA. With 5 bases clipped from V and 2 bases from J, the junction kept 4 bases outside the gene matches. CDR3 DNA sequence: TGTGCCAGCAGCCCGGGACAGCACACAGATACGCAGTATTTT. The encoded protein is CASSPGQHTDTQYF.

This clone appeared once. V is TRBV10-1 and J is TRBJ1-2; D is unclear. CDR1 and CDR2 (germline): WNHNN, SYGVQD (reference sequence). This CDR3 spans 13 amino acids. Trimming removed 5 bases at V and 2 bases at J, with 9 bases between. The CDR3: CASSSGGNYGYTF. CDR3 bases: TGCGCCAGCAGTTCCGGCGGAAACTATGGCTACACCTTC.

This clone is labeled medium-sized. The V gene is TRBV3-1 (or the pseudogene TRBV3-2), the J gene TRBJ1-1; D is undetermined. Germline-derived CDR1 and CDR2 are LGHDT and YNNKEL (reference sequence). The CDR3 has 11 residues. Trimming cost V 2 bases and J 8 bases, with 6 bases left between them. CDR3 sequence: CASSQMSEAFF. In DNA form, the CDR3 reads TGTGCCAGCAGCCAAATGAGCGAAGCTTTCTTT.

J is TRBJ1-1 and V is TRBV4-1; D remains unclear. CDR1 is MGHRA, CDR2 YSYEKL, per germline. This CDR3 spans 16 amino acids. V was trimmed by 0 bases and J by 5 bases, leaving 16 bases between them. This CDR3 is CASSQEFTGVPTEAFF. The CDR3 DNA reads as TGCGCCAGCAGCCAAGAGTTTACCGGGGTGCCGACTGAAGCTTTCTTT.

The chain is built from TRBV7-9 and TRBJ2-3; possible D gene TRBD1, 5 bases. V lost 3 bases and J lost 0, with 7 bases in between. This CDR3 has 14 residues. Germline V gives CDR1 SEHNR, CDR2 FQNEAQ (reference sequence). In DNA form, the CDR3 reads TGTGCCAGCAGCTTCCAGGGTAGCACAGATACGCAGTATTTT. Translating it yields CASSFQGSTDTQYF. The full variable domain, its missing parts supplied by reference TRBV7-9 and TRBJ2-3, is DTGVSQNPRHKITKRGQNVTFRCDPISEHNRLYWYRQTLGQGPEFLTYFQNEAQLEKSRLLSDRFSAERPKGSFSTLEIQRTEQGDSAMYLCASSFQGSTDTQYFGPGTRLTVL.